The entry below gives a single T cell receptor (beta chain) sequence along with its context. This record comes from a study of T cell changes during pregnancy in multiple sclerosis. Germline trimming cut 10 bases from V and 4 bases from J; bases unmatched to any gene: 13. Germline loops: CDR1 ENHRY, CDR2 SYGVKD. This CDR3 contains 14 residues. Clones were sequenced by immunoSEQ multiplex PCR, and TCRdb holds only the in-frame ones, with some missing. The data show about 97,000 clones, more than 85% seen once. This receptor was identified in a female donor with multiple sclerosis, enrolled in a pregnancy study. This specimen consisted of peripheral blood, obtained in the second trimester of pregnancy. This chain uses TRBV10-3 with TRBJ2-7; 7 bases are a match to TRBD2. CDR3 residues: CATGLEGGPYEQYF. The CDR3 coding sequence is TGTGCCACAGGGTTGGAGGGAGGGCCGTACGAGCAGTACTTC.